This is a list of T cell receptor beta chains from one sample in a study of cytomegalovirus exposure and HLA in healthy donors. Repertoires were generated with immunoSEQ multiplex PCR, while TCRdb's copy carries only in-frame clones and drops some. This table lists 65,000 to 85,000 clones. Material: PBMCs. The receptors come from a female donor in good health and CMV-seropositive. Each CDR3 is given with its conserved first and last residue. D genes are given only for firm matches.

V gene	J gene	D gene	CDR3 protein	CDR3 DNA
TRBV18	TRBJ2-7	-	CASSPEQGLAYEQYF	TGTGCCAGCTCACCCGAGCAGGGGCTAGCTTACGAGCAGTACTTC
TRBV7-2	TRBJ2-1	TRBD1	CASSPGTGGYNEQFF	TGTGCCAGCAGCCCGGGGACAGGGGGTTACAATGAGCAGTTCTTC
TRBV6-4	TRBJ1-1	-	CASSLEGGDTEAFF	TGTGCCAGCAGCCTTGAGGGGGGGGACACTGAAGCTTTCTTT
TRBV6-5	TRBJ2-7	-	CASSYRYQQYF	TGTGCCAGCAGTTACCGCTATCAGCAGTACTTC
TRBV4-1	TRBJ2-7	TRBD2	CASSPSTASGSYEQYF	TGCGCCAGCAGCCCAAGTACGGCTAGCGGATCCTACGAGCAGTACTTC
TRBV7-2	TRBJ1-3	TRBD1	CASSTEGARGNTIYF	TGTGCCAGCAGCACGGAGGGGGCGAGGGGAAACACCATATATTTT
TRBV6-5	TRBJ2-7	TRBD2	CASSYSGGGYEQYF	TGTGCCAGCAGTTACTCGGGGGGGGGTTACGAGCAGTACTTC
TRBV6-5	TRBJ2-7	TRBD2	CASSLAGGTNEQYF	TGTGCCAGCAGTTTAGCGGGAGGTACGAACGAGCAGTACTTC
TRBV4-1	TRBJ2-5	-	CASSQGPSQETQYF	TGCGCCAGCAGCCAAGGGCCGTCCCAAGAGACCCAGTACTTC
TRBV19	TRBJ1-6	-	CASTLGLRNSPLHF	TGTGCCAGTACCCTGGGACTGAGAAATTCACCCCTCCACTTT
TRBV5-6	TRBJ2-7	-	CASSLSVTYEQYF	TGTGCCAGCAGCTTGAGCGTGACCTACGAGCAGTACTTC
TRBV28	TRBJ2-7	TRBD1	CASSSEDRAYEQYF	TGTGCCAGCAGTTCCGAGGACAGGGCCTACGAGCAGTACTTC
TRBV19	TRBJ1-2	TRBD1	CASSIVTGVDGYTF	TGTGCCAGTAGTATAGTGACAGGGGTTGACGGCTACACCTTC
TRBV30	TRBJ2-2	-	CAGDKTGELFF	TGTGCCGGCGACAAAACCGGGGAGCTGTTTTTT
TRBV6-1	TRBJ2-7	-	CASSEPRQEPSYEQYF	TGTGCCAGCAGTGAACCCCGACAGGAACCATCCTACGAGCAGTACTTC
TRBV6-1	TRBJ2-7	TRBD1	CASRQGVQSYEQYF	TGTGCCAGTCGACAGGGCGTTCAATCCTACGAGCAGTACTTC
TRBV30	TRBJ2-5	-	CATESFQETQYF	TGTGCCACGGAGTCGTTCCAAGAGACCCAGTACTTC
TRBV7-2	TRBJ1-1	-	CASSLRGFPEAFF	TGTGCCAGCAGCTTAAGGGGATTCCCTGAAGCTTTCTTT
TRBV30	TRBJ1-1	-	CAWSVRGGTEAFF	TGTGCCTGGAGTGTACGCGGGGGCACTGAAGCTTTCTTT
TRBV21-1	TRBJ1-2	-	CASSRWDREEGYGYTF	TGTGCCAGCAGCCGTTGGGACAGGGAGGAGGGCTATGGCTACACCTTC
TRBV30	TRBJ1-3	-	CAGSVGAPAGNTIYF	TGTGCCGGGAGTGTAGGGGCCCCGGCTGGAAACACCATATATTTT
TRBV28	TRBJ2-7	TRBD2	CASRGARTSGVYEQYF	TGTGCCAGCAGGGGGGCGCGGACTAGCGGGGTCTACGAGCAGTACTTC
TRBV30	TRBJ1-2	-	CAWTPYFSGYTF	TGTGCCTGGACCCCATACTTTAGTGGCTACACCTTC
TRBV5-6	TRBJ1-1	-	CASSFQGPVTNTEAFF	TGTGCCAGCAGCTTTCAGGGTCCGGTAACGAACACTGAAGCTTTCTTT
TRBV5-4	TRBJ2-5	TRBD2	CASSPPDLSGSIETQYF	TGTGCCAGCAGCCCACCCGACCTCAGCGGGAGTATAGAGACCCAGTACTTC
TRBV7-2	TRBJ2-5	-	CASSFQETQYF	TGTGCCAGCAGCTTTCAGGAGACCCAGTACTTC
TRBV6-5	TRBJ2-3	TRBD2	CATQGLAGSTDTQYF	TGTGCCACCCAGGGGTTAGCGGGAAGCACAGATACGCAGTATTTT
TRBV28	TRBJ2-1	TRBD1	CASSFEGAWFF	TGTGCCAGCAGTTTCGAGGGGGCTTGGTTCTTC
TRBV19	TRBJ1-1	TRBD1	CASSMWDRMNTEAFF	TGTGCCAGTAGTATGTGGGACAGGATGAACACTGAAGCTTTCTTT
TRBV2	TRBJ2-7	-	CASSVRDYEQYF	TGTGCCAGCAGTGTTCGAGACTACGAGCAGTACTTC
TRBV4-3	TRBJ1-3	-	CASSLQGYGNTIYF	TGCGCCAGCAGTCTTCAGGGGTACGGAAACACCATATATTTT
TRBV28	TRBJ1-5	TRBD1	CASSLLGTENQPQHF	TGTGCCAGCAGTTTACTAGGGACAGAGAATCAGCCCCAGCATTTT
TRBV5-6	TRBJ1-2	TRBD1	CASSPRDSLSYTF	TGTGCCAGCAGCCCCCGGGACAGTTTGAGCTACACCTTC
TRBV2	TRBJ1-1	-	CASSYSGREAFF	TGTGCCAGCAGTTATTCCGGTCGTGAAGCTTTCTTT
TRBV19	TRBJ2-2	-	CASRPGGNTGELFF	TGTGCCAGTAGGCCTGGCGGGAACACCGGGGAGCTGTTTTTT